One and the same sample provided the 22 T cell receptor beta chains below, sequenced in a study of blood T cell repertoires in COVID-19. This table comes from immunoSEQ multiplex PCR, and its TCRdb copy is limited to in-frame clones, with some not included. The sample contains some 120,000 clones, around 83% of which appear only once. The material sequenced was peripheral blood. The receptors were sampled from a man older than 75 with active or convalescent COVID-19.

This chain links TRBV19 with TRBJ1-4, with D possibly matching TRBD1 (5 bases). The length of the CDR3 is 14 residues. Germline V gives CDR1 LNHDA, CDR2 SQIVND (reference sequence). Trimming cost V 7 bases and J 7 bases, with 16 bases left between them. The CDR3 loop reads CASTLTGGSEKLFF. CDR3 nucleotides: TGTGCCAGTACCCTGACGGGGGGGAGTGAAAAACTGTTTTTT.

The V call is TRBV28, the J call TRBJ2-7; D may be TRBD2 (5 bases). Trimming shortened V by 9 bases and J by 4 bases, and 19 bases separated the two germline ends. The germline V gene has CDR1 MDHEN and CDR2 SYDVKM. This CDR3 contains 14 residues. CDR3 coding DNA: TGTGCCAGTCAAGTCGCCGGGGAGACTTACGAGCAGTACTTC. It yields the protein CASQVAGETYEQYF.

The chain's CDR3 is CASEFLNTQYF. The CDR3 nucleotides read TGTGCCAGCGAGTTCTTAAATACGCAGTATTTT. The chain is built from TRBV3-1 (or the pseudogene TRBV3-2) and TRBJ2-3, with D uncertain. Trimming removed 8 bases at V and 7 bases at J, with 10 bases between. CDR1 and CDR2 (germline): LGHDT, YNNKEL (reference sequence). The CDR3 has 11 amino acids.

There are a few counts of this clone. The chain is built from TRBV11-2 and TRBJ1-1; no firm D call. The CDR3 consists of 15 residues. V shed 1 base and J shed 0 bases, with 9 bases lying between them. From germline, CDR1 is SGHAT and CDR2 FQNNGV. This CDR3 is CASSLVSRVNTEAFF. The CDR3 DNA reads TGTGCCAGCAGCTTAGTATCACGGGTGAACACTGAAGCTTTCTTT.

The chain links TRBV12-3 or TRBV12-4 to TRBJ1-3, with D maybe TRBD1 (6 bases). V was clipped by 5 bases and J by 4 bases, with 9 bases between them. The CDR3 is 13 amino acids. The CDR3, as DNA: TGTGCCAGCAGTCTAGACAGGGGAAACACCATATATTTT. This translates into CASSLDRGNTIYF.

The genes are TRBV4-1 and TRBJ1-2; 8 positions match TRBD1. Unmatched junction bases numbered 2, after V lost 6 bases and J lost 5 bases. CDR3 length: 12 amino acids. Per germline, CDR1 MGHRA and CDR2 YSYEKL. This CDR3 is CASRGQGYGYTF. Here the CDR3 DNA reads TGCGCCAGCAGAGGACAGGGTTATGGCTACACCTTC.

J is TRBJ2-7 and V is TRBV7-8; TRBD1 might be the D (6 bases). The germline CDR1 and CDR2 sequences are SGHVS and FQNEAQ. The length of the CDR3 is 14 residues. Trimming cost V 7 bases and J 7 bases, with 20 bases left between them. CDR3 protein: CASTIRGATREQYF. CDR3 nucleotides: TGTGCCAGCACCATCAGGGGTGCGACTCGGGAGCAGTACTTC.

The chain links TRBV27 to TRBJ2-5; 12 nucleotides align to TRBD2. Germline CDR1 MNHEY, CDR2 SMNVEV (reference sequence). The CDR3 has 15 residues. V dropped 6 bases and J dropped 4; count of bases not matched to a gene: 6. The CDR3 reads CASRRLAGAGETQYF. CDR3 DNA: TGTGCCAGCAGGAGACTAGCGGGGGCGGGAGAGACCCAGTACTTC.

This chain joins TRBV7-9 and TRBJ2-7; perhaps TRBD1 as D (5 bases). Trimming left V 0 bases short and J 7 bases short, with 13 bases between. The CDR3 covers 14 residues. Germline V gene data show CDR1 as SEHNR and CDR2 as FQNEAQ (reference sequence). CDR3 loop: CASSLAWQGGEQYF. Written as DNA, the CDR3 is TGTGCCAGCAGCTTAGCGTGGCAGGGTGGAGAGCAGTACTTC.

This chain links TRBV6-5 with TRBJ1-2; D may be TRBD1 (5 bases). Per germline, CDR1 MNHEY and CDR2 SVGAGI. V gave up 5 bases and J gave up 4 bases, with 11 bases separating them. The CDR3 has 13 residues. CDR3 protein: CASSTPGLYGYTF. As DNA, the CDR3 is TGTGCCAGCAGTACTCCAGGGCTCTATGGCTACACCTTC.

The chain uses TRBV2 and TRBJ2-7; D is possibly TRBD2 (5 bases). The CDR3 consists of 12 residues. Germline-derived CDR1 and CDR2 are SNHLY and FYNNEI. V lost 8 bases and J 5 bases, leaving 13 bases between the germline ends. The CDR3 loop reads CASGGLRDEQYF. CDR3 bases: TGTGCCAGCGGAGGACTGAGGGACGAGCAGTACTTC.

DNA of the CDR3: TGTGCCAGCAGCTTAAATGCGGGGGGCGGGGAGACCCAGTACTTC. This sequence encodes CASSLNAGGGETQYF. The rearrangement links TRBV7-2 to TRBJ2-5, with 8 bases lining up with TRBD2. CDR1 SGHTA and CDR2 FQGNSA come from the germline V gene. Trimming cost V 2 bases and J 5 bases; bases outside gene matches: 7. The CDR3 loop spans 15 amino acids. The variable domain in full, with the rest retrieved from reference TRBV7-2 and TRBJ2-5, is GAGVSQSPSNKVTEKGKDVELRCDPISGHTALYWYRQSLGQGLEFLIYFQGNSAPDKSGLPSDRFSAERTGGSVSTLTIQRTQQEDSAVYLCASSLNAGGGETQYFGPGTRLLVL.

This rearrangement joins TRBV5-6 to TRBJ2-5, with D perhaps TRBD1 (5 bases). V gave up 0 bases and J gave up 8 bases, with 20 bases separating them. In germline, CDR1 is SGHDT, CDR2 YYEEEE. The CDR3 loop spans 16 amino acids. The CDR3 bases are TGTGCCAGCAGCTTGGAACCCAGGGCGATTTCGGGTACCCAGTACTTC. Translation: CASSLEPRAISGTQYF. Full variable domain (missing parts from reference TRBV5-6 and TRBJ2-5): DAGVTQSPTHLIKTRGQQVTLRCSPKSGHDTVSWYQQALGQGPQFIFQYYEEEERQRGNFPDRFSGHQFPNYSSELNVNALLLGDSALYLCASSLEPRAISGTQYFGPGTRLLVL.

The rearrangement links TRBV12-2 to TRBJ1-2; the table's TRBD1 call for D was not verified on the DNA. TRBV12-2 corresponds to a pseudogene. This CDR3 region has 14 residues. CDR3 sequence: CASRQGAVNYGYTF. Written as DNA, the CDR3 is TGTGCAAGTCGACAGGGGGCTGTTAACTATGGCTACACCTTC.

The chain combines TRBV24-1 with TRBJ2-2, with D uncertain. V shed 4 bases and J shed 13 bases, with 15 bases lying between them. Germline V gene data show CDR1 as KGHDR and CDR2 as SFDVKD. The CDR3 has 13 residues. The CDR3 nucleotides read TGTGCCACCAGTGACAGCCGGGTCCCGACGCTGTTTTTT. Encoded protein: CATSDSRVPTLFF.

The chain couples TRBV30 to TRBJ1-2, with D hard to call. Germline CDR1 and CDR2: GTSNPN and SVGIG (reference sequence). The V end lost 5 bases, the J end lost 8 bases, and 15 bases lay between the germline ends. CDR3 size: 12 residues. The CDR3 sequence: CAWGRMGDGYTF. Here the CDR3 DNA reads TGTGCCTGGGGCCGGATGGGCGACGGCTACACCTTC.

This chain links TRBV6-5 with TRBJ1-2, with a possible D match to TRBD1 (5 bases). This CDR3 is 13 amino acids long. Trimming took off 6 bases at V and 7 bases at J, with 15 bases between the two ends. Germline-derived CDR1 and CDR2 are MNHEY and SVGAGI. For the CDR3, the DNA is TGTGCCAGCAGCTCGGGAGGGGTACTTGGCTACACCTTC. Protein sequence: CASSSGGVLGYTF.

In this sample, this clone turned up once. V is TRBV19 and J is TRBJ1-5, with D tentatively TRBD1 (5 bases). The CDR3 sequence is 13 residues long. Germline lookup yields CDR1 LNHDA and CDR2 SQIVND (reference sequence). V was cut by 5 bases and J by 5 bases, with 10 bases left in between. The chain's CDR3 is CASSGTVYQPQHF. For the CDR3, the DNA is TGTGCCAGTAGTGGGACTGTTTATCAGCCCCAGCATTTT.

The genes are TRBV11-2 and TRBJ1-1; D may be TRBD1 (5 bases). With 6 bases removed from V and 1 base from J, the gap between germline ends came to 12 bases. The CDR3 runs to 14 residues. Germline values: CDR1 SGHAT, CDR2 FQNNGV. The CDR3 protein is CASRYPGGNTEAFF. The CDR3 nucleotides are TGTGCCAGCAGGTACCCGGGGGGGAACACTGAAGCTTTCTTT. Full variable domain (remainder filled in from reference TRBV11-2 and TRBJ1-1): EAGVAQSPRYKIIEKRQSVAFWCNPISGHATLYWYQQILGQGPKLLIQFQNNGVVDDSQLPKDRFSAERLKGVDSTLKIQPAKLEDSAVYLCASRYPGGNTEAFFGQGTRLTVV.

The chain's CDR3 is CASSPRGSYEQYF. The CDR3 bases are TGTGCCAGCAGCCCCAGGGGGTCCTACGAGCAGTACTTC. The rearrangement joins TRBV7-3 to TRBJ2-7, with 7 positions matching TRBD1. The J segment lost 1 base and the V segment lost 5 bases, leaving 2 bases of the junction unmatched. CDR3 size: 13 residues. Looked up from germline, CDR1 is SGHTA and CDR2 is FQGTGA.

The genes are TRBV5-1 and TRBJ1-1; D is unresolved. This CDR3 has 13 amino acids. Trimming took 5 bases from V and 0 from J, leaving 8 bases between them. Germline CDR1 and CDR2: SGHRS and YFSETQ. This CDR3 is CASRVGLNTEAFF. CDR3 nucleotide sequence: TGCGCCAGCAGAGTTGGGCTGAACACTGAAGCTTTCTTT.

The sample holds a few counts of this clone. The genes are TRBV29-1 and TRBJ2-1, with 8 bases fitting TRBD2. Germline CDR1 reads SQVTM; CDR2 reads ANQGSEA. V shed 6 bases, J shed 5 bases, and the junction held 3 bases outside the gene matches. This CDR3 is 12 amino acids long. The CDR3 loop reads CSVRLANNEQFF. Here the CDR3 DNA reads TGCAGCGTGCGACTAGCGAACAATGAGCAGTTCTTC.